The present T cell receptor (beta chain) was sequenced within a study of blood T cell repertoires in COVID-19. Study-wide context: The United States, Italy and Spain were the sources of the acute and convalescent COVID-19 samples. The analysed material was cDNA or gDNA that came from T cells, B-cell-depleted T cells, or PBMCs.

V dropped 4 bases and J dropped 0 bases, with 13 bases sitting between them. The germline V gene encodes CDR1 SGHTA and CDR2 FQGNSA. This CDR3 is 15 amino acids long. Under the authors' procedure: Quantification of nucleated cells was approximated via reference gene primer amplification. This table comes from immunoSEQ multiplex PCR, and its TCRdb copy is limited to in-frame clones, with some not included. V and J calls and clone size are given by that table; D and trimming were obtained from the DNA. This repertoire shows about 110,000 clones, roughly 84% found once; its top ten account for approximately 4.1%.

This clonotype originated in a human donor in a cohort sampled during active COVID-19. The chain couples TRBV7-2 to TRBJ2-7; unclear D gene. Sequencing was performed on peripheral blood. The CDR3 coding sequence is TGTGCCAGCAGCTCTGACGGGTCCCTCTCCTACGAGCAGTACTTC. This gives the protein CASSSDGSLSYEQYF.